What follows describes a single TCR beta chain. Its specificity is not known. This sample was included in a study of cytomegalovirus exposure and HLA in healthy donors. About the study: An early release of data contained 75 million to 100 million unique TCRs, which came from HLA-typed donors. Findings of the study overall: Indistinguishability led to the exclusion of some V segments, TRBV6-2 and TRBV6-3 included. Many donors shared some public TCRs, even though most TCR sequences were rare.

The CDR3 has 12 amino acids. CDR1 is KGHSH and CDR2 is LQKENI in the germline V gene. Trimming shortened V by 2 bases and J by 8 bases, and 6 bases separated the two germline ends. The study ran its PCR with 60 Vbeta and 13 Jbeta primers. TCRdb's copy holds only in-frame clones and misses some; the assay was immunoSEQ multiplex PCR. The sample includes fewer than 200,000 clones, roughly four fifths seen only once; the top ten take 1.6%. Material for sequencing was PBMCs. This sequence joins TRBV18 and TRBJ1-4; a weak D match, TRBD1 (5 bases). This sequence originates from a man aged 50 or older in good health and CMV-seronegative. CDR3 loop: CASSPAGEKLFF. CDR3 nucleotide sequence: TGTGCCAGCTCACCAGCAGGGGAAAAACTGTTTTTT.